Included here is one T cell receptor beta chain sequence, with context. Patients from Seattle were sampled longitudinally, starting during active infection. Some clones are missing from TCRdb's copy, which holds only in-frame ones; the method was immunoSEQ multiplex PCR. The table shows about 350,000 clones, with approximately 89% occurring only once. This specimen comes from a study of blood T cell repertoires in COVID-19. Study in general: The origin of the acute and convalescent COVID-19 samples was the United States, Italy and Spain.

The clonotype was recovered from an older woman with COVID-19, enrolled during active disease. The sequencing input was peripheral blood.

The CDR3 DNA follows: TGTGCCAGCACCCCCAGAGACAGCTACTATGGCTACACCTTC. Translation gives CASTPRDSYYGYTF. The V and J genes are TRBV11-2 and TRBJ1-2; the D gene is possibly TRBD1 (5 bases). This CDR3 has 14 amino acids. Trimming removed 7 bases at V and 3 bases at J, with 15 bases between. Germline V gene lookup returns CDR1 SGHAT and CDR2 FQNNGV.